A selection of T cell receptor beta chains follows, all from one sample in a study of cytomegalovirus exposure and HLA in healthy donors. Here immunoSEQ multiplex PCR was the method, and the copy in TCRdb shows in-frame clones only, minus some. Altogether roughly 120,000 clones are present, around 72% being singletons, with the ten largest covering approximately 8.2%. Material for sequencing was PBMCs. The receptor source for this set is a woman aged 40 to 50 in good health and CMV-seropositive. Both conserved end residues are part of each CDR3. The order of the fields is V gene, J gene, clone size, D gene, CDR3 DNA, CDR3 protein. D genes are given only for firm matches. Size values are once, few and many counts, or a class for expanded clones, and some rows have none.

TRBV2	TRBJ1-1	once	NA	TGTGCCAGCAGTGACCCCAGGGTGGGGTACACTGAAGCTTTCTTT	CASSDPRVGYTEAFF
TRBV4-1	TRBJ2-7	NA	TRBD1	TGCGCCAGCAGCCAAACCGGGACAGCCTACGAGCAGTACTTC	CASSQTGTAYEQYF
TRBV5-4	TRBJ2-6	NA	TRBD1	TGTGCCAGCAGCGCACTCCGGGACAGTCGATTCTCTGGGGCCAACGTCCTGACTTTC	CASSALRDSRFSGANVLTF
TRBV27	TRBJ2-7	few	NA	TGTGCCAGCAGTCTTCTGGGGGGGCATGGCGAGCAGTACTTC	CASSLLGGHGEQYF
TRBV6-5	TRBJ1-1	NA	NA	TGTGCCAGCAGTTACTCGAAGGTAACCCAGGTGACTGAAGCTTTCTTT	CASSYSKVTQVTEAFF
TRBV4-1	TRBJ2-3	few	NA	TGCGCCAGCAGCCAATGGGAGGCTAGCACAGATACGCAGTATTTT	CASSQWEASTDTQYF
TRBV2	TRBJ2-5	NA	TRBD2	TGTGCCAGCAGTGGGACTAGCGGGCAAGAGACCCAGTACTTC	CASSGTSGQETQYF
TRBV25-1	TRBJ2-1	NA	TRBD1	TGTGCCAGCAGTGCTGGACAGGGGATCGGGAATGAGCAGTTCTTC	CASSAGQGIGNEQFF
TRBV5-1	TRBJ2-7	NA	TRBD1	TGCGCCAGCAGCGAACAGGGGGCTCGTTGGGAGCAGTACTTC	CASSEQGARWEQYF
TRBV5-1	TRBJ1-1	NA	NA	TGCGCCAGCGATATCTGGGGGGGGAGCACTGAAGCTTTCTTT	CASDIWGGSTEAFF
TRBV9	TRBJ2-1	few	TRBD2	TGTGCCAGCAGCGAGCCCCGGACTAGCGGGGGGACCCCATTCTATGAGCAGTTCTTC	CASSEPRTSGGTPFYEQFF
TRBV11-2	TRBJ1-6	NA	TRBD1	TGTGCCAGCAGCTTGGGACAGATTTGGACACCCCTCCACTTT	CASSLGQIWTPLHF
TRBV2	TRBJ2-1	NA	TRBD2	TGTGCCAGCAGTGAACTAGCGGGGGGGGACAATGAGCAGTTCTTC	CASSELAGGDNEQFF
TRBV2	TRBJ2-3	NA	TRBD1	TGTGCCAGCAGTCCCGAGACAGGGACAGATACGCAGTATTTT	CASSPETGTDTQYF
TRBV25-1	TRBJ1-5	NA	NA	TGTGCCAGCAGTGAATCGGGGTCTCAGCCCCAGCATTTT	CASSESGSQPQHF
TRBV7-9	TRBJ2-7	NA	TRBD1	TGTGCCAGCAGCCCCAGGGGGTTCGACGAGCAGTACTTC	CASSPRGFDEQYF
TRBV7-2	TRBJ1-1	NA	NA	TGTGCCAGCAGCTTAGGGAGGGGCGATAACACTGAAGCTTTCTTT	CASSLGRGDNTEAFF
TRBV7-7	TRBJ2-5	NA	TRBD2	TGTGCTAGCAGCCCGACGACGGGGGGGCCGGGGGAGACCCAGTACTTC	CASSPTTGGPGETQYF
TRBV7-8	TRBJ2-7	NA	NA	TGTGCCAGCAGCTTAGTCTGGGGCACCCACAACGAGCAGTACTTC	CASSLVWGTHNEQYF
TRBV29-1	TRBJ2-1	few	NA	TGCAGCGCCGTAGACTTGACCGGCTACAATGAGCAGTTCTTC	CSAVDLTGYNEQFF
TRBV29-1	TRBJ2-7	few	TRBD1	TGCAGCGTCCCGGGACAGGGAGAACGCGAGCAGTACTTC	CSVPGQGEREQYF
TRBV11-1	TRBJ2-7	NA	NA	TGTGCCAGCAGCTATACTTCGAGCTCCTACGAGCAGTACTTC	CASSYTSSSYEQYF
TRBV6-6	TRBJ2-1	NA	NA	TGTGCCAGCAGCCTTAACAATGAGCAGTTCTTC	CASSLNNEQFF
TRBV7-9	TRBJ1-3	NA	TRBD1	TGTGCCAGCAGCTCAGGACAGGGGGCTGCAAACACCATATATTTT	CASSSGQGAANTIYF
TRBV6-6	TRBJ1-2	NA	NA	TGTGCCAGCAGTTACGTTATTAGTGACAGGAATGGCTACACCTTC	CASSYVISDRNGYTF
TRBV5-1	TRBJ1-6	NA	NA	TGCGCCAGCAGCTTGGAATCAAGTTACTTTAATTCACCCCTCCACTTT	CASSLESSYFNSPLHF
TRBV7-2	TRBJ1-6	NA	TRBD1	TGTGCCAGCAGCCGAGGACAGGGACGTTATTCACCCCTCCACTTT	CASSRGQGRYSPLHF
TRBV5-1	TRBJ2-5	NA	TRBD2	TGCGCCAGCAGCTTGGGTCTAGCGGGGGGGCCGGGTGAGACCCAGTACTTC	CASSLGLAGGPGETQYF